This TCR beta chain was sequenced for a study of T cell changes during pregnancy in multiple sclerosis. The CDR3 covers 12 residues. Trimming took 5 bases from V and 5 from J, leaving 12 bases between them. Germline values: CDR1 GTSNPN, CDR2 SVGIG (reference sequence). Measured with immunoSEQ multiplex PCR; TCRdb has only the in-frame clones, and not every one. The sample yields roughly 120,000 clones, approximately 93% seen once. Source: peripheral blood, taken before pregnancy. This TCR derives from a female donor with multiple sclerosis, enrolled in a pregnancy study. The chain combines TRBV30 with TRBJ1-1, with D tentatively TRBD1 (5 bases). Here the CDR3 DNA reads TGTGCCTGGGATCAGGGAGGAACTGAAGCTTTCTTT. Amino acid sequence: CAWDQGGTEAFF.